One and the same sample provided the 10 T cell receptor beta chains below, sequenced in a study of CD8 T cells in ankylosing spondylitis. Each CDR3 protein is one row after TCRdb ran MiXCR on the 5' RACE reads. The sample carries 30,000 to 45,000 distinct CDR3 sequences, approximately 11% recorded once. Material for sequencing was synovial fluid, either unsorted or a sorted T cell fraction (not recorded which). The receptors were gathered from a male donor with ankylosing spondylitis.

The chain is built from TRBV9 and TRBJ2-7, with TRBD1 matching 9 bases. The CDR3 spans 15 residues. Trimming cost V 0 bases and J 5 bases; bases outside gene matches: 6. The germline V gene encodes CDR1 SGDLS and CDR2 YYNGEE. In DNA, the CDR3 is TGTGCCAGCAGCGTAGGGGGACAGGGATCCCACGAGCAGTACTTC. It is translated as CASSVGGQGSHEQYF.

The chain is built from TRBV29-1 and TRBJ2-7; tentative D call: TRBD2 (5 bases). V lost 3 bases and J lost 3, with 12 bases in between. The CDR3 covers 13 residues. Germline V gene sequence: CDR1 SQVTM, CDR2 ANQGSEA. CDR3 sequence: CSVESSGGYEQYF. DNA of the CDR3: TGCAGCGTTGAGTCCAGCGGTGGCTACGAGCAGTACTTC.

This clonotype was seen ten or more times. This chain links TRBV20-1 with TRBJ2-1, with a possible D match to TRBD2 (5 bases). CDR3 length equals 14 residues. Germline V gives CDR1 DFQATT, CDR2 SNEGSKA (reference sequence). V was cut by 1 base and J by 9 bases, with 16 bases left in between. The CDR3 loop reads CSARGSREIPEQFF. The CDR3 DNA reads TGCAGTGCTAGAGGAAGCCGGGAAATCCCTGAGCAGTTCTTC.

By its share, this clonotype is medium-sized. The chain has TRBV4-2 and TRBJ2-1; 10 bases agree with TRBD1. V lost 4 bases to trimming and J lost 4 bases; unmatched junction nucleotides: 10. Per the germline V gene, CDR1 is LGHNA and CDR2 is YNFKEQ. This CDR3 has 17 residues. CDR3 bases: TGTGCCAGCAGCCTGAGGCAGGGGACAGGGGAGTACAATGAGCAGTTCTTC. Translating it yields CASSLRQGTGEYNEQFF.

This clonotype was seen ten or more times. The rearrangement joins TRBV5-6 to TRBJ2-7; maybe TRBD1 (6 bases). The CDR3 extends over 15 amino acids. CDR1 is SGHDT and CDR2 is YYEEEE in the germline V gene. The germline V and J ends were trimmed by 3 bases and 0 bases, with 13 bases remaining between them. In nucleotides, the CDR3 is TGTGCCAGCAGCTCCTACATGACAGGCTCCTACGAGCAGTACTTC. This translates into CASSSYMTGSYEQYF. The variable domain in full, completed from reference TRBV5-6 and TRBJ2-7, reads DAGVTQSPTHLIKTRGQQVTLRCSPKSGHDTVSWYQQALGQGPQFIFQYYEEEERQRGNFPDRFSGHQFPNYSSELNVNALLLGDSALYLCASSSYMTGSYEQYFGPGTRLTVT.

The V call is TRBV29-1, the J call TRBJ2-1; TRBD1 matches at 8 bases. Germline CDR1 reads SQVTM; CDR2 reads ANQGSEA. The CDR3 runs 18 residues. V gave up 6 bases and J gave up 5 bases; unmatched junction bases: 21. The CDR3 region has the DNA TGCAGCGTCGCTACCGGGACAGGCCTAAGGTGGGGGAACAATGAGCAGTTCTTC. It codes for CSVATGTGLRWGNNEQFF.

This clonotype occurred a few times. J is TRBJ2-2 and V is TRBV20-1, with D hard to call. The V gene lost 1 base and the J gene lost 2 bases, with 5 bases spanning the gap. CDR3 length: 13 residues. The germline CDR1 and CDR2 sequences are DFQATT and SNEGSKA (reference sequence). The CDR3 nucleotides are TGCAGTGCTAGAGTTTCTAACACCGGGGAGCTGTTTTTT. It encodes CSARVSNTGELFF.

This clonotype has a count of ten or more. The chain couples TRBV29-1 to TRBJ2-1, with D perhaps TRBD2 (6 bases). The germline V gene encodes CDR1 SQVTM and CDR2 ANQGSEA. The length of the CDR3 is 15 residues. V lost 4 bases and J 8 bases, leaving 21 bases between the germline ends. In DNA form, the CDR3 reads TGCAGCGTTGTGGGGCGGGAAACCCCTACTTATGAGCAGTTCTTC. Its translation: CSVVGRETPTYEQFF.

In this sample, this clonotype turned up a few times. The J gene is TRBJ2-1, the V gene TRBV6-2 or TRBV6-3; no firm D call. CDR1 and CDR2 from the germline V gene are MNHEY and SVGEGT. V was clipped by 3 bases and J by 2 bases, with 14 bases between them. This CDR3 has 16 residues. The CDR3 DNA reads TGTGCCAGCAGTTATGGACCCCCAGGTCCCTACAATGAGCAGTTCTTC. Amino acids: CASSYGPPGPYNEQFF.

This clonotype appeared many times. The chain employs TRBV27 and TRBJ1-1; maybe TRBD1 (6 bases). CDR3 size: 13 residues. Germline assignment: CDR1 MNHEY and CDR2 SMNVEV (reference sequence). V lost 5 bases, J lost 4 bases, and 11 bases lay in between. This chain's CDR3 is CASSGTQVTEAFF. The CDR3 region has the DNA TGTGCCAGCAGTGGGACACAGGTCACTGAAGCTTTCTTT.